This TCR beta chain is drawn from a study of shared clonotypes between healthy human individuals. As regards this clone: Its target is unknown.

Study results and caveats: Clonotypes shared by all four sorted-subset donors had higher generation probabilities than non-shared clonotypes. Estimated richness values were generally larger in naive subsets than in memory subsets.

Trimming shortened V by 5 bases and J by 4 bases, and 15 bases separated the two germline ends. Germline-derived CDR1 and CDR2 are GTSNPN and SVGIG (reference sequence). The CDR3 length is 13 residues. At the deep level, the assay was run. This table comes from immunoSEQ multiplex PCR, and its TCRdb copy is limited to in-frame clones, with some not included. Among fewer than 3 million clones listed, just under 95% were seen once. The material sequenced was naive CD4+ T cells from PBMCs. Subset given: CD45RA+ positively selected. This TCR came from a man younger than 35 in good health. Some clones in this sample may be carry-over from other donors' samples. The chain uses TRBV30 and TRBJ2-7; a weak D match, TRBD2 (6 bases). The CDR3 DNA is TGTGCCTGGCGCGGTCCTGGGAGGTACGAGCAGTACTTC. Its protein is CAWRGPGRYEQYF. Complete variable domain (other parts from reference TRBV30 and TRBJ2-7): SQTIHQWPATLVQPVGSPLSLECTVEGTSNPNLYWYRQAAGRGLQLLFYSVGIGQISSEVPQNLSASRPQDRQFILSSKKLLLSDSGFYLCAWRGPGRYEQYFGPGTRLTVT.